The 25 T cell receptor beta chains below all came from one sample that was sequenced in a study of CD8+CD57+ T cells in acquired aplastic anemia. Genomic DNA was employed as the template in profiling TCR beta VDJ and CDR3. TCRdb called the reads again in MiXCR, with one record for every CDR3 protein. The sample lists roughly 190,000 distinct CDR3 sequences, just under 50% occurring once. Only patients with CD8+CD57+ cell expansion on flow cytometry were chosen for sequencing. The sample was sorted CD4+, CD8+, or CD8+CD57+ T cells (not recorded which) from PBMCs. The receptors come from a human donor with aplastic anemia.

The J gene is TRBJ1-5, the V gene TRBV19; tentative D call: TRBD1 (6 bases). CDR3 length equals 14 residues. Looked up from germline, CDR1 is LNHDA and CDR2 is SQIVND (reference sequence). Trimming left V 4 bases short and J 6 bases short, with 13 bases between. The CDR3 nucleotides read TGTGCCAGTAGTAGTAGGACAGTTGTTCAGCCCCAGCATTTT. This gives the protein CASSSRTVVQPQHF. The variable domain in full, with the rest retrieved from reference TRBV19 and TRBJ1-5, is DGGITQSPKYLFRKEGQNVTLSCEQNLNHDAMYWYRQDPGQGLRLIYYSQIVNDFQKGDIAEGYSVSREKKESFPLTVTSAQKNPTAFYLCASSSRTVVQPQHFGDGTRLSIL.

This clonotype was found many times. V and J are TRBV6-6 and TRBJ2-6; D is unresolved. Deletions cut 8 bases from V and 0 bases from J, with 5 bases between. Germline lookup yields CDR1 MNHNY and CDR2 SVGAGI (reference sequence). The CDR3 is 13 residues long. CDR3 nucleotide sequence: TGTGCCAGCTCCGGCTCTGGGGCCAACGTCCTGACTTTC. As protein: CASSGSGANVLTF.

In its sample, this clonotype was seen a few times. The J gene is TRBJ1-4, the V gene TRBV12-5; D possibly corresponds to TRBD1 (5 bases). The CDR3 is 13 amino acids. V lost 6 bases and J lost 8, with 13 bases in between. Germline V CDR1 and CDR2: LGHNT, FRNRAP. The CDR3 sequence: CASGPRVGEKLFF. The CDR3 nucleotides read TGTGCTAGTGGACCCAGGGTGGGGGAAAAACTGTTTTTT.

The table lists this clonotype with many counts. This chain links TRBV29-1 with TRBJ1-2, with 9 bases that match TRBD1. The CDR3 consists of 15 residues. Germline CDR1 and CDR2: SQVTM and ANQGSEA. The ends lost 4 bases at V and 8 bases at J; junction bases unmatched: 14. This CDR3 reads CSVGRDRALPEGYTF. In nucleotides, the CDR3 is TGCAGCGTTGGCCGGGACAGGGCTCTCCCGGAGGGCTACACCTTC.

The V gene is TRBV20-1, the J gene TRBJ2-5, with TRBD1 as a possible D gene (6 bases). This CDR3 has 14 residues. Germline V gene data show CDR1 as DFQATT and CDR2 as SNEGSKA (reference sequence). With 3 bases removed from V and 2 bases from J, the gap between germline ends came to 13 bases. This CDR3 is CSASRTALQETQYF. The CDR3 bases are TGCAGTGCTAGTAGGACAGCCTTACAAGAGACCCAGTACTTC.

There are a few counts of this clonotype. The chain has TRBV11-2 and TRBJ2-1, with 8 bases matching TRBD2. V lost 5 bases and J lost 0; bases outside the gene matches: 9. Germline V gene lookup returns CDR1 SGHAT and CDR2 FQNNGV. The CDR3 is 17 amino acids. In DNA, the CDR3 is TGTGCCAGCAGCCCATGGACTAGCCAGAGCTCCTACAATGAGCAGTTCTTC. Translated, it gives CASSPWTSQSSYNEQFF.

The chain joins TRBV2 to TRBJ1-6; perhaps TRBD1 as D (5 bases). The CDR3 is 14 residues long. Germline-derived CDR1 and CDR2 are SNHLY and FYNNEI. V was pared by 6 bases and J by 11 bases, with 17 bases between. CDR3 amino acids: CASSEDTWGTPLHF. Here the CDR3 DNA reads TGTGCCAGCAGCGAGGACACCTGGGGGACACCCCTCCACTTT.

This clonotype has a count of ten or more. This sequence joins TRBV24-1 and TRBJ1-5; D unresolved. Trimming pared 4 bases from V and 2 bases from J, leaving 8 bases between. The CDR3 totals 14 residues. The germline CDR1 and CDR2 sequences are KGHDR and SFDVKD. The CDR3 loop reads CATSEGRGNQPQHF. In DNA form, the CDR3 reads TGTGCCACCAGTGAGGGCCGGGGCAATCAGCCCCAGCATTTT.

This clonotype has a count of ten or more. The chain couples TRBV12-3 or TRBV12-4 to TRBJ1-2; TRBD1 might be the D (5 bases). The CDR3 is 14 amino acids. Trimming cost V 4 bases and J 7 bases, with 16 bases left between them. CDR3 nucleotides: TGTGCCAGCAGTTCGGGACTGTTGCCCCCTGGCTACACCTTC. Translating gives CASSSGLLPPGYTF.

This clonotype was detected ten times or more. This chain's CDR3 is CASSRDRAYEQYF. The CDR3 nucleotides read TGTGCCAGCAGCCGGGACAGAGCCTACGAGCAGTACTTC. V and J are TRBV6-1 and TRBJ2-7, with TRBD1 matching 7 bases. Trimming at V came to 6 bases and at J to 2 bases, leaving 4 bases not matched to a gene. Germline-derived CDR1 and CDR2 are MNHNS and SASEGT. This CDR3 comprises 13 residues.

This clonotype was seen many times. The chain links TRBV15 to TRBJ2-5; D unresolved. In germline, CDR1 is LNHNV, CDR2 YYDKDF (reference sequence). The CDR3 runs 15 residues. The V end was cut by 4 bases, the J end by 7 bases, with 19 bases between. Here the CDR3 reads CATSKESRELRTQYF. CDR3 nucleotides: TGTGCCACCAGCAAAGAGAGTAGAGAGCTCCGGACCCAGTACTTC.

The chain couples TRBV6-1 to TRBJ2-7; 9 nucleotides agree with TRBD2. The CDR3 has 15 residues. Germline trimming cut 4 bases from V and 3 bases from J; bases unmatched to any gene: 7. The germline gives CDR1 MNHNS, CDR2 SASEGT. This CDR3 reads CASSGVGSGSYEQYF. For the CDR3, the DNA is TGTGCCAGCAGTGGGGTGGGTAGCGGGAGCTACGAGCAGTACTTC.

There are many counts of this clonotype. The chain links TRBV11-2 to TRBJ2-7; D is undetermined. The CDR3 contains 16 residues. With 5 bases removed from V and 3 bases from J, the gap between germline ends came to 20 bases. The V gene's germline CDR1 is SGHAT and CDR2 FQNNGV. The CDR3 DNA is TGTGCCAGCAGCGCGCACACGGGTCGCGGTTTCTACGAGCAGTACTTC. This translates into CASSAHTGRGFYEQYF.

The count of this clonotype is one. The gene calls are TRBV11-1 and TRBJ1-1, with 10 bases that match TRBD1. CDR1 and CDR2 (germline): SGHAT, FQDESV (reference sequence). The CDR3 consists of 16 residues. With 4 bases clipped from V and 4 bases from J, the junction kept 9 bases outside the gene matches. CDR3 region: CASSSGQGPGGTEAFF. The CDR3 bases are TGTGCCAGCAGCTCGGGACAGGGGCCTGGGGGCACTGAAGCTTTCTTT. Variable domain in full (rest from reference TRBV11-1 and TRBJ1-1): EAEVAQSPRYKITEKSQAVAFWCDPISGHATLYWYRQILGQGPELLVQFQDESVVDDSQLPKDRFSAERLKGVDSTLKIQPAELGDSAMYLCASSSGQGPGGTEAFFGQGTRLTVV.

This chain joins TRBV7-8 and TRBJ2-3; D is possibly TRBD1 (6 bases). Germline loops: CDR1 SGHVS, CDR2 FQNEAQ. Trimming cost V 5 bases and J 4 bases, with 13 bases left between them. CDR3 length equals 14 residues. CDR3 sequence (DNA): TGTGCCAGCAGCCCTCGACAGGCCCCAGATACGCAGTATTTT. It encodes CASSPRQAPDTQYF.

The V call is TRBV29-1, the J call TRBJ1-1; possible D gene TRBD1, 5 bases. The CDR3 contains 13 residues. V was clipped by 4 bases and J by 4 bases, with 13 bases between them. The germline CDR1 and CDR2 sequences are SQVTM and ANQGSEA. CDR3 loop: CSVGGRSATEAFF. CDR3 coding DNA: TGCAGCGTTGGGGGCCGGAGTGCCACTGAAGCTTTCTTT.

V is TRBV20-1 and J is TRBJ2-3; D may be TRBD2 (5 bases). Germline V gene data show CDR1 as DFQATT and CDR2 as SNEGSKA (reference sequence). V was pared by 2 bases and J by 0 bases, with 12 bases between. The CDR3 sequence is 15 residues long. The CDR3 sequence is CSARRGSGSTDTQYF. The CDR3 DNA reads TGCAGTGCTAGACGAGGGAGCGGTAGCACAGATACGCAGTATTTT.

J is TRBJ1-1 and V is TRBV19; possible D gene TRBD1, 5 bases. V shed 4 bases and J shed 2 bases, with 14 bases lying between them. Germline CDR1 reads LNHDA; CDR2 reads SQIVND (reference sequence). This CDR3 comprises 15 residues. For the CDR3, the DNA is TGTGCCAGTAGTAGCCTCAGGGAAATCAACACTGAAGCTTTCTTT. Amino acid sequence: CASSSLREINTEAFF.

J is TRBJ2-2 and V is TRBV12-5; D might be TRBD1 or TRBD2, each matching 6 bases. V dropped 0 bases and J dropped 7 bases, with 15 bases sitting between them. This CDR3 has 16 amino acids. Germline values: CDR1 LGHNT, CDR2 FRNRAP. The CDR3 protein is CASGLVLGGEVGELFF. CDR3 nucleotides: TGTGCTAGTGGTTTGGTACTCGGGGGCGAGGTCGGGGAGCTGTTTTTT.

This rearrangement joins TRBV15 to TRBJ2-2, with a weak D call TRBD2 (6 bases). The CDR3 extends over 15 amino acids. Germline values: CDR1 LNHNV, CDR2 YYDKDF (reference sequence). Trimming removed 1 base at V and 1 base at J, with 7 bases between. The CDR3 protein is CATSRGGVNTGELFF. CDR3 bases: TGTGCCACCAGCAGAGGGGGGGTGAACACCGGGGAGCTGTTTTTT. Together with reference TRBV15 and TRBJ2-2, the CDR3 gives the full variable domain: DAMVIQNPRYQVTQFGKPVTLSCSQTLNHNVMYWYQQKSSQAPKLLFHYYDKDFNNEADTPDNFQSRRPNTSFCFLDIRSPGLGDTAMYLCATSRGGVNTGELFFGEGSRLTVL.

A word on this clonotype: With a much larger clone just one base away, this may be a read error. The J gene is TRBJ2-1, the V gene TRBV5-1; 10 bases fit TRBD2. Germline CDR1 is SGHRS and CDR2 is YFSETQ. The CDR3 has 15 residues. CDR3 coding DNA: TGCGCCAGCAGCATTTCTAGCGGGAGTATGAATGAGCAGCTCTTC. As protein: CASSISSGSMNEQLF.

In this sample, this clonotype turned up many times. CDR3 DNA sequence: TGTGCCAGCAGTTACTCGCAACCTGTACAGGGCCCTAATTCACCCCTCCACTTT. It translates to CASSYSQPVQGPNSPLHF. The chain is built from TRBV6-5 and TRBJ1-6; D is possibly TRBD1 (6 bases). V shed 0 bases and J shed 6 bases, with 18 bases lying between them. The length of the CDR3 is 18 residues. Germline CDR1 is MNHEY and CDR2 is SVGAGI.

In this sample, this clonotype turned up a few times. The J gene is TRBJ2-7, the V gene TRBV5-8, with D maybe TRBD2 (5 bases). The CDR3 is made up of 13 amino acids. The germline gives CDR1 SGHTS, CDR2 YDEGEE. Trimming cost V 6 bases and J 7 bases, with 17 bases left between them. CDR3 nucleotides: TGTGCCAGCACCCCGAGTGGAGGCCGGGAGCAGTACTTC. This encodes CASTPSGGREQYF.

V and J are TRBV19 and TRBJ2-3; D possibly corresponds to TRBD2 (6 bases). Germline V lookup: CDR1 LNHDA, CDR2 SQIVND (reference sequence). The CDR3 totals 15 residues. V shed 3 bases and J shed 1 base, with 11 bases lying between them. The CDR3 coding sequence is TGTGCCAGTAGTATCGGGGGTCTTCGCACAGATACGCAGTATTTT. It yields the protein CASSIGGLRTDTQYF.

This clonotype was observed a few times. This chain uses TRBV2 with TRBJ1-4, with D hard to call. V gave up 2 bases and J gave up 13 bases, with 14 bases separating them. Germline V lookup: CDR1 SNHLY, CDR2 FYNNEI. This CDR3 is 13 amino acids long. CDR3 DNA sequence: TGTGCCAGCAGTGAACAGTTGGTCGCTAGACTGTTTTTT. This translates into CASSEQLVARLFF.